This T cell receptor (beta chain) was captured in a study of blood T cell repertoires in COVID-19. Study as a whole: Whether acute or convalescent, the COVID-19 samples came from the United States, Italy and Spain. The analysed material was cDNA or gDNA that came from T cells, B-cell-depleted T cells, or PBMCs.

Trimming removed 5 bases at V and 1 base at J, with 6 bases between. The germline gives CDR1 LNHDA, CDR2 SQIVND (reference sequence). This CDR3 region has 12 residues. TCRdb's table, derived via immunoSEQ multiplex PCR, lists solely in-frame clones and lacks some. The sample holds some 66,000 clones, 70% to 80% seen once. V is TRBV19 and J is TRBJ2-7; D is perhaps TRBD1 (6 bases). Sequencing was performed on peripheral blood. The clonotype was recovered from a woman older than 75 with acute or convalescent COVID-19. The CDR3 DNA follows: TGTGCCAGTAGTGACAGGTCCTACGAGCAGTACTTC. Protein: CASSDRSYEQYF.